This passage covers 12 T cell receptor beta chains from one sample sequenced in a study of monozygotic twins with inflammatory bowel disease. One entry per CDR3 protein, without DNA, is what TCRdb gives after re-calling the 5' RACE reads. The repertoire table contains around 210,000 distinct CDR3 sequences. The sample was blood. These receptor sequences come from a human donor with ulcerative colitis or Crohn's disease, or a healthy co-twin of an affected twin (not recorded which).

V gene TRBV24-1 combines with J gene TRBJ2-1; checking the TCRdb D call of TRBD2 is not possible without DNA. Germline values: CDR1 KGHDR, CDR2 SFDVKD. The CDR3 is 16 residues long. The CDR3 sequence: CATSDSSGSSYNEQFF.

The CDR3 spells CSARDVVGGRYSSSYKEQFF. The rearrangement joins TRBV20-1 to TRBJ2-1; TCRdb calls TRBD2, which cannot be checked without DNA. This CDR3 comprises 20 residues. Germline loops: CDR1 DFQATT, CDR2 SNEGSKA (reference sequence).

The chain uses TRBV5-1 and TRBJ2-3. The CDR3 has 12 residues. Germline loops: CDR1 SGHRS, CDR2 YFSETQ. The CDR3 loop is CASSAYTDTQYF.

The chain employs TRBV12-3 or TRBV12-4 and TRBJ2-7. The CDR3 is made up of 14 amino acids. The CDR3 sequence: CASSLSTPVGEQYF.

The genes are TRBV18 and TRBJ2-2; TCRdb selects TRBD2, and the lack of DNA leaves this call unchecked. CDR3 length: 16 amino acids. Germline values: CDR1 KGHSH, CDR2 LQKENI. The CDR3 sequence: CASSPLDGAHTGELFF.

This chain connects TRBV7-2 to TRBJ2-7; TCRdb's D gene call, TRBD2, goes unchecked for lack of DNA. CDR1 is SGHTA, CDR2 FQGNSA, per germline. This CDR3 region has 16 residues. CDR3 residues: CASSLGLAATAYEQYF.

The chain combines TRBV19 with TRBJ1-1. The CDR3 is 13 residues long. From germline, CDR1 is LNHDA and CDR2 SQIVND (reference sequence). The CDR3 sequence: CASSTGGSTEAFF.

The V and J genes are TRBV5-1 and TRBJ2-1; with no DNA, the TCRdb D assignment of TRBD1 cannot be verified. Germline V CDR1 and CDR2: SGHRS, YFSETQ. The CDR3 is 16 residues long. The CDR3 loop is CASSSYSATGVHEQFF.

This chain connects TRBV5-1 to TRBJ2-3; no DNA is available, so the TRBD2 call from TCRdb remains unchecked. Per germline, CDR1 SGHRS and CDR2 YFSETQ. The CDR3 is 16 amino acids. CDR3 residues: CASSFGRLASTDTQYF.

V usage is TRBV7-2 and J usage is TRBJ2-5; TCRdb's D call, TRBD2, is unchecked because there is no DNA. Per germline, CDR1 SGHTA and CDR2 FQGNSA. This CDR3 has 14 residues. CDR3 loop: CASSHGTEKETQYF.

The CDR3 is CASSAEPPNHEQYF. J is TRBJ2-7 and V is TRBV5-1; TCRdb indicates TRBD1, and absent DNA this call remains unverified. The length of the CDR3 is 14 residues. Per germline, CDR1 SGHRS and CDR2 YFSETQ. Full variable domain (remainder filled in from reference TRBV5-1 and TRBJ2-7): KAGVTQTPRYLIKTRGQQVTLSCSPISGHRSVSWYQQTPGQGLQFLFEYFSETQRNKGNFPGRFSGRQFSNSRSEMNVSTLELGDSALYLCASSAEPPNHEQYFGPGTRLTVT.

The genes are TRBV14 and TRBJ1-1. The CDR3 contains 15 residues. The germline V gene has CDR1 SGHDN and CDR2 FVKESK. CDR3 loop: CASSQVDGRLSEAFF.